This T cell receptor beta chain was observed in a study of blood T cells in healthy people across ages. Study context: In model experiments, template switching was able to capture about one barcoded beta molecule for every two T cells that were present.

Through a sample-barcoded 5' primer and a J-beta primer mix, a second PCR was run for roughly 7 to 11 cycles. With 12 random nucleotides, a template-switch adaptor tagged each individual cDNA molecule. Each sample yielded at least 2.5 million CDR3-containing paired-end reads. MiXCR, applied by TCRdb to the 5' RACE reads, yields one record per CDR3 protein. The sample shows about 680,000 distinct CDR3 sequences, around 49% of them seen only once. Concerning this clonotype itself: What it binds is not known.

Germline CDR1 is MNHEY and CDR2 is SVGEGT. The CDR3 length is 18 residues. J was trimmed by 3 bases and V by 9 bases; bases with no gene match: 17. Regarding the study as a whole: Older individuals had lower TCR beta diversity per million T cells (the decline was roughly linear).

This receptor was taken from a woman in her sixties or seventies in good health. The source material was blood. V is TRBV6-2 or TRBV6-3 and J is TRBJ2-1, with 10 nucleotides matching TRBD2. The CDR3 sequence is CASYNFRNGLADYNEQFF. The CDR3, as DNA: TGTGCCAGTTACAATTTCCGCAACGGACTAGCGGACTACAATGAGCAGTTCTTC.